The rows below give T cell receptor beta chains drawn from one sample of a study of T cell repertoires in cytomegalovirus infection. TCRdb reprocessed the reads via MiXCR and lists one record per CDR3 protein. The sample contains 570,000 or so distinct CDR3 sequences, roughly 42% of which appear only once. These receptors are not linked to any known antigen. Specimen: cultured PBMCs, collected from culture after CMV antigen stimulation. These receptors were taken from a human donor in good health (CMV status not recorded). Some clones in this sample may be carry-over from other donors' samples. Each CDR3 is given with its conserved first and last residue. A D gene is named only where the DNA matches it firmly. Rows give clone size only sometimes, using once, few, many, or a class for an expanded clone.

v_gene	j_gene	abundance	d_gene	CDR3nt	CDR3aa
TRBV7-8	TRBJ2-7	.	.	TGTGCCAGCAGCTTAGGTAAAGGAGGGGATGCCTACGAGCAGTACTTC	CASSLGKGGDAYEQYF
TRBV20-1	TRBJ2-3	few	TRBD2	TGCAGTGCTAGAGATCCCGGGACTAGGGCGCCGGCAGATACGCAGTATTTT	CSARDPGTRAPADTQYF
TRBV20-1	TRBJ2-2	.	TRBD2	TGCAGTGCTCCTCCTGCGGGAGTCGGGAACACCGGGGAGCTGTTTTTT	CSAPPAGVGNTGELFF
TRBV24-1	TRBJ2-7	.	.	TGTGCCACCGTCTGTGGGCTTGGCGAGCAGTACTTC	CATVCGLGEQYF
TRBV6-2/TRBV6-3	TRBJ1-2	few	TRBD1	TGTGCCAGCAGGGGACAGGGGGAGAACTATGGCTACACCTTC	CASRGQGENYGYTF
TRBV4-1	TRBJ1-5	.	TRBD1	TGCGCCAGCAGCCAAGTCTCGTGGACAGGGGTTGGTCAGCCCCAGCATTTT	CASSQVSWTGVGQPQHF
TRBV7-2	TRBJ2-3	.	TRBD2	TGTGCCAGCAGCTTAGCGGCTAGCGGGGGGAGAGATACGCAGTATTTT	CASSLAASGGRDTQYF
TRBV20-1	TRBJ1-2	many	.	TGCAGTGCTAGGGTAGGCGACTATGGCTACACCTTC	CSARVGDYGYTF
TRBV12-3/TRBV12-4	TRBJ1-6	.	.	TGTGCCAGCAGCCTCGAGACAGGCCGTCATTCACCCCTCCACTTT	CASSLETGRHSPLHF
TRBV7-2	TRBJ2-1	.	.	TGTGCCAGCAGCTTAGAAAGACTCAACTCCTACAATGAGCAGTTCTTC	CASSLERLNSYNEQFF
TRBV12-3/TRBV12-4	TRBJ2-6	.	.	TGTGCCAGCAGTTTAGGACAGTTCTCTGGGGCCAACGTCCTGACTTTC	CASSLGQFSGANVLTF
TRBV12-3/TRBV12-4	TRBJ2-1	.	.	TGTGCCAGCAGCCGCAGGGTTAATGAGCAGTTCTTC	CASSRRVNEQFF
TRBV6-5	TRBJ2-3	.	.	TGTGCCAGCAGTCCAGGCGGGACTAGCACAGATACGCAGTATTTT	CASSPGGTSTDTQYF
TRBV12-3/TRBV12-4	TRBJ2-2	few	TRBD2	TGTGCCAGCAGTCCAGTAGCGGGGGGCACCGGGGAGCTGTTTTTT	CASSPVAGGTGELFF
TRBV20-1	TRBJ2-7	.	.	TGCAGTGCTAGGGCTCTCCCCTACGAGCAGTACTTC	CSARALPYEQYF
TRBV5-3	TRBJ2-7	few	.	TGTGCCAGAAGCTTGGACGAGCAGTACTTC	CARSLDEQYF
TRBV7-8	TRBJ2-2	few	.	TGTGCCAGCAGCTTAGCGTTAGGCGGCGGGAAGATTCGGACCGGGGAGCTGTTTTTT	CASSLALGGGKIRTGELFF
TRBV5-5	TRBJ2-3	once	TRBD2	TGTGCCAGCAGCTTGGTGGACAGGCTAGCGGGAGCAGATACGCAGTATTTT	CASSLVDRLAGADTQYF
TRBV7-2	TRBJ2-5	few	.	TGTGCCAGCAGCCCCGGTGATTCGGCATGGTTGTATGAGACCCAGTACTTC	CASSPGDSAWLYETQYF
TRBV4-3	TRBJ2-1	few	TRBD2	TGCGCCAGCAGCCAAGATCACAGCGGGAGTCGCAATGAGCAGTTCTTC	CASSQDHSGSRNEQFF
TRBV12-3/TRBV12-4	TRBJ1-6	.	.	TGTGCCAGCAGTTTCGTCAGGAGCTCCTATAATTCACCCCTCCACTTT	CASSFVRSSYNSPLHF
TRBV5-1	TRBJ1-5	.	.	TGCGCCAGCAGCTTGGAGGAGAATCAGCCCCAGCATTTT	CASSLEENQPQHF
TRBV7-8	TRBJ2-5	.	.	TGTGCCAGCAGCGACCCAACACGGGGCGGATTCCAAGAGACCCAGTACTTC	CASSDPTRGGFQETQYF
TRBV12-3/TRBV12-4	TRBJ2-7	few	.	TGTGCCAGCAGGAGAGGGGTTAGTAACTACGAGCAGTACTTC	CASRRGVSNYEQYF
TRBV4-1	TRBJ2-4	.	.	TGCGCCAGCAGCCAAGAGAGTAGCCTAGCCAAAAACATTCAGTACTTC	CASSQESSLAKNIQYF
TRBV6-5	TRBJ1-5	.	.	TGTGCCAGCAGTCGACAGATCAATCAGCCCCAGCATTTT	CASSRQINQPQHF
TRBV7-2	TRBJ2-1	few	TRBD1	TGTGCCAGCAGCTTAAGACAGGGGCCCGGGTACAATGAGCAGTTCTTC	CASSLRQGPGYNEQFF
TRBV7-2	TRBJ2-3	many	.	TGTGCCAGCAGCGCATACACAGATACGCAGTATTTT	CASSAYTDTQYF
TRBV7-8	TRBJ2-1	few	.	TGTGCCAGCAGCCATCGGCGGGGATACAATGAGCAGTTCTTC	CASSHRRGYNEQFF
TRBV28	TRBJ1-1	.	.	TGTGCCAGCAGTCGCACACAGGAGAACACTGAAGCTTTCTTT	CASSRTQENTEAFF
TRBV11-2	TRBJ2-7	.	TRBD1	TGTGCCAGCAGCCCGATGGGCCAGGGGGCAGTTTACGAGCAGTACTTC	CASSPMGQGAVYEQYF
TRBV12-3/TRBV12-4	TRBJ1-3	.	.	TGTGCCAGCAGTTCAACCCGCGGCGTCATACCGAGGGGCCGAAACACCATATATTTT	CASSSTRGVIPRGRNTIYF
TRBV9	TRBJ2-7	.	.	TGTGCCAGCAGCCCACCTCCGGGAGTCCGGGGCTCCTACGAGCAGTACTTC	CASSPPPGVRGSYEQYF
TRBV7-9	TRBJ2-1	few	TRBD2	TGTGCCAGCAGCTCCCGGACTAGCGGGTTGGGGGCAACGCTAAACAATGAGCAGTTCTTC	CASSSRTSGLGATLNNEQFF
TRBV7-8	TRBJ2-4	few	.	TGTGCCAGCAGCTGGGGGAGCGGTCGTAAAGGCATTCAGTACTTC	CASSWGSGRKGIQYF
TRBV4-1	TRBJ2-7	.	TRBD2	TGCGCCAGCAGCCAAGTCTCCTCCAAATCTAGCGGGAGTTACGAGCAGTACTTC	CASSQVSSKSSGSYEQYF
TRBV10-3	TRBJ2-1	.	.	TGTGCCACTGGAGGCTTCAGCTCCTACAATGAGCAGTTCTTC	CATGGFSSYNEQFF
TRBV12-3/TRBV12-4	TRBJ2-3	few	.	TGTGCCAGCAGTTTTGGGGACAACCCACCCCCCGGTGCGCAGTATTTT	CASSFGDNPPPGAQYF
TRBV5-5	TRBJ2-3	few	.	TGTGCCAGCAGCTTACCGAAAACTAGCACAGATACGCAGTATTTT	CASSLPKTSTDTQYF
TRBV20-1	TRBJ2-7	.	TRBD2	TGCAGTGCTGCCGGACTAGCGGGGGGCTACGAGCAGTACTTC	CSAAGLAGGYEQYF
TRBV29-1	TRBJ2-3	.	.	TGCAGCGTTGAAGATCTGTCACCGGGGACAGATACGCAGTATTTT	CSVEDLSPGTDTQYF
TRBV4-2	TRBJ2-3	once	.	TGTGCCAGCAGCCGAGGAGGGCGTGACAGCGTCACAGATACGCAGTATTTT	CASSRGGRDSVTDTQYF
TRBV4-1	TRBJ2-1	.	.	TGCGCCAGCAGCCAAGGCCCACTGGGGTCCAATGAGCAGTTCTTC	CASSQGPLGSNEQFF
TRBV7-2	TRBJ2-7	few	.	TGTGCCAGCAGCCTAGGGTTGGGACCCATTTACTTC	CASSLGLGPIYF
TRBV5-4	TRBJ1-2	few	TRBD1	TGTGCCAGCAGCCTGACAGGGGTGGGCTACACCTTC	CASSLTGVGYTF
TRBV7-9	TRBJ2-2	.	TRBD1	TGTGCCAGCACCCCTGACAGGGGGAAATTGACCGGGGAGCTGTTTTTT	CASTPDRGKLTGELFF